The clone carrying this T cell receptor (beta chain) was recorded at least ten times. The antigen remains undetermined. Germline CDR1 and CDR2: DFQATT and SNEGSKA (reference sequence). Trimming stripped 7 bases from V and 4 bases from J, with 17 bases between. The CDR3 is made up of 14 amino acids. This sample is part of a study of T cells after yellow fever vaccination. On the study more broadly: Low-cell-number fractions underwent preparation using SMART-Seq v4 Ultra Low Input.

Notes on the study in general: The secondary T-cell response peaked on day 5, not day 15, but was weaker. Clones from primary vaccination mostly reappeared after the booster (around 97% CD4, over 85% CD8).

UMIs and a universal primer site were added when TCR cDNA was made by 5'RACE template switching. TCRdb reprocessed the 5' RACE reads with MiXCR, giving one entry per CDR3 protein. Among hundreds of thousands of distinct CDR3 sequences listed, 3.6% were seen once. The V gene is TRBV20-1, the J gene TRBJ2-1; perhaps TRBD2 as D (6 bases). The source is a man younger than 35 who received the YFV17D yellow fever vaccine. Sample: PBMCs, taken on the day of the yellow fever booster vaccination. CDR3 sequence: CSVDRRDVYNEQFF. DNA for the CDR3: TGCAGTGTAGATCGGAGGGACGTGTACAATGAGCAGTTCTTC.